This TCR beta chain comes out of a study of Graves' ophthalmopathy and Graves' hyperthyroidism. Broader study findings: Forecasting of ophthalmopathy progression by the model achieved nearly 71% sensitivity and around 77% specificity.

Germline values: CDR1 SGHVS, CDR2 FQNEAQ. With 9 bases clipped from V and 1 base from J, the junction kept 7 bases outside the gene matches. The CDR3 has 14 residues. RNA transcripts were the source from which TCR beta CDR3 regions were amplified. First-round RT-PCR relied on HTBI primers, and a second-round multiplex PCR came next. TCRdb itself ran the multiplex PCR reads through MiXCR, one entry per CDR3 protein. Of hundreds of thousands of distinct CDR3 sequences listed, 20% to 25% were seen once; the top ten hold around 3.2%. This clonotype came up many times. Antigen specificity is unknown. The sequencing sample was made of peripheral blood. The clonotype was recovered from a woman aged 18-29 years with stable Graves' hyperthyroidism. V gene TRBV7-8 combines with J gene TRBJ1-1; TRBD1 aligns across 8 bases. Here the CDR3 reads CASNRQGQNTEAFF. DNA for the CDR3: TGTGCCAGTAATCGACAGGGGCAGAACACTGAAGCTTTCTTT.